This section outlines one T cell receptor beta chain sequence together with its context. V was trimmed by 5 bases and J by 1 base, leaving 17 bases between them. The CDR3 has 16 residues. The germline CDR1 and CDR2 sequences are KGHSH and LQKENI. The data derive from a study of T cell changes during pregnancy in multiple sclerosis. Only in-frame clones appear in the TCRdb table, and some are missing; sequencing was by immunoSEQ multiplex PCR. The sample holds 49,000 or so clones, around 92% seen once. The V gene is TRBV18, the J gene TRBJ2-5; a possible D gene is TRBD1 (5 bases). The sequenced sample was peripheral blood, obtained in the third trimester of pregnancy. The sequence was collected from a female donor with multiple sclerosis, enrolled in a pregnancy study. The DNA for the CDR3 is TGTGCCAGCTCATTTCGGGTGTTGGGGCGCCAAGAGACCCAGTACTTC. This encodes CASSFRVLGRQETQYF.